This T cell receptor (beta chain) was profiled in a study of glioma-infiltrating T cells after dendritic cell vaccination. Fresh-frozen tumor tissue and more than two years of survival data were available for all. The CDR3 runs to 15 residues. Germline assignment: CDR1 LNHDA and CDR2 SQIVND (reference sequence). The V end was cut by 3 bases, the J end by 1 base, with 12 bases between. The method was immunoSEQ multiplex PCR; TCRdb's version includes in-frame clones alone and lacks a portion of them. The sample consists of roughly 38,000 clones, about 80% of them appearing once. The specimen comprised blood, sampled before dendritic cell vaccination. The chain joins TRBV19 to TRBJ2-5, with D possibly TRBD1 on 6 matching bases. This sequence originates from a human donor with glioblastoma. Here the CDR3 reads CASSIPGTPQETQYF. The CDR3 DNA is TGTGCCAGTAGTATCCCCGGGACACCCCAAGAGACCCAGTACTTC.